A selection of T cell receptor beta chains follows, all from one sample in a study of cytomegalovirus exposure and HLA in healthy donors. Here immunoSEQ multiplex PCR was the method, and the copy in TCRdb shows in-frame clones only, minus some. The table lists 250,000 to 300,000 clones, 80% to 95% of them singletons. The sequenced material came from PBMCs. These receptors came from a girl aged 2 to 10 in good health and CMV-seronegative. Both conserved end residues are part of each CDR3. The order of the fields is CDR3 protein, CDR3 DNA, D gene, clone size, J gene, V gene. D genes are given only for firm matches. Clone size is stated in some rows and not others, as once, few, many or a class when expanded.

CSASPTEEQFF TGCAGTGCTAGTCCAACCGAGGAGCAGTTCTTC NA once TRBJ2-1 TRBV20-1
CASSSPSGGQGNQPQHF TGTGCCAGCAGCTCCCCATCGGGAGGCCAAGGCAATCAGCCCCAGCATTTT NA NA TRBJ1-5 TRBV7-9
CASSMEAGPVFGNTIYF TGTGCCAGTAGTATGGAGGCGGGACCTGTATTCGGAAACACCATATATTTT NA NA TRBJ1-3 TRBV19
CASSPSGGTTYEQYF TGTGCCAGCAGCCCTAGCGGGGGGACGACCTACGAGCAGTACTTC TRBD2 NA TRBJ2-7 TRBV5-4
CASSPIRFLYNEQFF TGCGCCAGCAGTCCAATCAGATTCCTGTACAATGAGCAGTTCTTC NA NA TRBJ2-1 TRBV4-1
CASSLKAGGSDGYTF TGTGCCAGCAGCTTAAAGGCAGGGGGGTCCGACGGCTACACCTTC TRBD1 NA TRBJ1-2 TRBV7-6
CASSTDRRYSNQPQHF TGTGCCAGCAGTACCGACAGAAGATATAGCAATCAGCCCCAGCATTTT NA NA TRBJ1-5 TRBV28
CASSEAGGSSYEQYF TGTGCCAGCAGCGAAGCAGGGGGTTCTTCCTACGAGCAGTACTTC TRBD1 NA TRBJ2-7 TRBV5-6
CAWSRWGELNTEAFF TGTGCCTGGAGTAGGTGGGGCGAATTAAACACTGAAGCTTTCTTT NA NA TRBJ1-1 TRBV30
CASTKREGNEQFF TGTGCCAGCACTAAGCGGGAGGGGAATGAGCAGTTCTTC TRBD2 NA TRBJ2-1 TRBV6-5
CASSLATGENTEAFF TGTGCCAGCAGCTTGGCCACAGGGGAGAACACTGAAGCTTTCTTT TRBD1 NA TRBJ1-1 TRBV5-7
CASSPQVGTGELFF TGTGCCAGCTCACCCCAGGTCGGCACCGGGGAGCTGTTTTTT NA NA TRBJ2-2 TRBV18
CASSEYRSNTEAFF TGCGCCAGCAGCGAGTACAGGAGCAACACTGAAGCTTTCTTT NA NA TRBJ1-1 TRBV5-1
CSIKQETQYF TGCAGCATTAAACAAGAGACCCAGTACTTC NA once TRBJ2-5 TRBV29-1
CATARGGLVNSPLHF TGTGCCACCGCCCGGGGGGGGCTTGTTAATTCACCCCTCCACTTT NA NA TRBJ1-6 TRBV6-5
CASSTTPDDNYGYTF TGTGCCAGCAGTACGACACCCGATGATAACTATGGCTACACCTTC NA NA TRBJ1-2 TRBV6-5
CASSYELSGFGYTF TGTGCCAGCAGTTACGAGTTGTCGGGGTTTGGCTACACCTTC NA NA TRBJ1-2 TRBV6-6